This T cell receptor (beta chain) was documented in a study of T cells in Graves' hyperthyroidism and ophthalmopathy. On the study more broadly: Initial diagnosis, before any treatment, was when peripheral blood was collected. Study findings and constraints: Clonotypes that were expanded in thyroid above 0.001 mostly appeared in blood too.

Amplification yielded TCR beta CDR3 regions, with RNA transcripts as the source. A set of HTBI primers served as the primers for a first-round RT-PCR of the TCR CDR3. One entry per CDR3 protein results from TCRdb running MiXCR on the multiplex PCR reads. The repertoire consists of about 200,000 distinct CDR3 sequences, with roughly a sixth occurring once and the leading ten covering around 52%. The CDR3 has 11 amino acids. This clonotype was detected ten times or more. Its antigen is not known. Sequenced material: blood. The V call is TRBV12-3 or TRBV12-4, the J call TRBJ1-1; D gene ambiguous. The TCR was taken from a woman in her fifties or sixties with Graves' hyperthyroidism. This chain's CDR3 is CAVEEDAEAFF. The CDR3 DNA follows: TGTGCAGTCGAGGAGGACGCTGAAGCTTTCTTT.